This TCR beta chain was captured in a study of blood T cell repertoires in COVID-19. Study in general: Acute and convalescent COVID-19 specimens originated in the United States, Italy and Spain. From T cells, B-cell-depleted T cells, or PBMCs came the material, which was cDNA or gDNA.

V was pared by 5 bases and J by 3 bases, with 8 bases of the junction left unmatched. CDR3 size: 16 residues. Germline CDR1 is MNHEY and CDR2 is SVGEGT. In the authors' workflow: Amplification of reference gene primers provided the estimated nucleated cell counts. Measured with immunoSEQ multiplex PCR; TCRdb has only the in-frame clones, and not every one. V and J calls and clone size are given by that table; D and trimming were obtained from the DNA. The sample carries a few hundred thousand clones, 88% recorded once. The sample taken for sequencing was peripheral blood. The chain is built from TRBV6-2 or TRBV6-3 and TRBJ1-4; TRBD1 aligns across 8 bases. This clonotype was sampled from a man aged 60 to 75 who had recovered from COVID-19. CDR3 sequence: CASSIRDRPSNEKLFF. In DNA form, the CDR3 reads TGTGCCAGCAGTATCCGGGACAGGCCCTCTAATGAAAAACTGTTTTTT.